This is a list of T cell receptor beta chains from one sample in a study of neurological immune-mediated disorders. TCRdb passed the 5' RACE reads through MiXCR, listing each CDR3 protein once. The data show about 84,000 distinct CDR3 sequences, with under 4.5% seen just once and over 5.5% held by the top ten. The specimen was PBMCs. These receptors all come from a woman in her sixties with multiple sclerosis. The conserved cysteine and the conserved F or W are not part of the CDR3 here.

cdr3_length j_call v_call cdr3_aa
8 TRBJ1-1 TRBV29-1 SSGGTEAF
10 TRBJ2-3 TRBV29-1 SVVQGAQGSI
12 TRBJ2-6 TRBV21-1 ASSKGRDRNRLT
14 TRBJ1-5 TRBV20-1 SARGSGLRRDQPQH
15 TRBJ2-5 TRBV9 ASSVEVAGGNQETQY
12 TRBJ2-3 TRBV5-1 ASSTGQGLDTQY
12 TRBJ1-1 TRBV10-1 ASRPAGANTEAF
14 TRBJ2-2 TRBV5-1 ASSLPGLALTGELF
12 TRBJ2-5 TRBV11-2 ASSSSGGQETQY
12 TRBJ1-6 TRBV9 ASSVAGNGSPLH
12 TRBJ2-7 TRBV6-5 ASKNPGAGSEQY
11 TRBJ2-7 TRBV20-1 SASQAGGDEQY
9 TRBJ1-2 TRBV20-1 SARPDFGYT
14 TRBJ2-7 TRBV6-5 ASRLQLAGGSYEQY
15 TRBJ2-3 TRBV25-1 ASSELGGGLSTDTQY
14 TRBJ1-3 TRBV5-1 ASSLGQPKAGNTIY
13 TRBJ2-7 TRBV7-9 ASSSLSGGTVEQY
16 TRBJ1-1 TRBV7-9 ASRRGAGGESMNTEAF
10 TRBJ2-7 TRBV10-3 AISEGTYEQY
12 TRBJ2-7 TRBV5-1 ASTLTADAYEQY
9 TRBJ2-5 TRBV29-1 SFAFGETQY
12 TRBJ2-7 TRBV7-9 ASSLPRDSYEQY
13 TRBJ2-1 TRBV7-9 ASSLLRGSYNEQF
14 TRBJ2-5 TRBV7-9 ASSSNDRGEKETQY
13 TRBJ2-1 TRBV20-1 SARDGLSRFNEQF
12 TRBJ2-1 TRBV18 ASSPPSPGPPQF
13 TRBJ2-2 TRBV7-9 ASSLALLNTGELF
14 TRBJ2-7 TRBV6-5 ASSYSLTGGVYEQY
13 TRBJ1-2 TRBV5-1 ASSYTGTQGAGYT
13 TRBJ2-7 TRBV2 ASSAGQGMFYEQY
14 TRBJ2-7 TRBV5-1 ASSSGTGSSSYEQY
12 TRBJ2-5 TRBV7-8 ASSLAAGEETQY
10 TRBJ1-1 TRBV6-5 ASQDMNTEAF
13 TRBJ1-5 TRBV12-3/TRBV12-4 ASTPGTGVREPQH
15 TRBJ2-2 TRBV11-1 ASSTHSGTGFTGELF
13 TRBJ2-5 TRBV7-9 ASSSDRGLRKTQY
12 TRBJ1-3 TRBV7-6 ASSLRGEGNTIY
17 TRBJ2-5 TRBV28 ASRPRYWGLAGGKETQY
12 TRBJ2-7 TRBV27 ASSFLGRRNEQY
12 TRBJ1-5 TRBV9 ASSVGTGFQPQH
13 TRBJ1-5 TRBV7-9 ASSLSANSNQPQH
10 TRBJ2-7 TRBV7-9 ASSLVRAEQY
12 TRBJ2-3 TRBV5-1 ASSSIRGADTQY
9 TRBJ1-2 TRBV9 ASSPLGGYT
12 TRBJ2-2 TRBV3-1 ASSQDGGTGELF
12 TRBJ2-5 TRBV9 ASSAGQYKETQY
12 TRBJ1-2 TRBV18 ASSPDGGHYGYT
12 TRBJ2-5 TRBV7-2 ASSSPTRAETQY
14 TRBJ1-4 TRBV5-1 ASSPGRGATNEKLF
12 TRBJ2-5 TRBV3-1 ASSLRTGKGTQY
13 TRBJ1-1 TRBV7-9 ASSPRRQGGTEAF
14 TRBJ2-2 TRBV5-1 ASSLVGSGDTGELF
12 TRBJ2-2 TRBV29-1 SVGTTRVAGELF
12 TRBJ1-5 TRBV29-1 SVRPGGLNQPQH
12 TRBJ1-4 TRBV20-1 SATNPLGTEKLF
13 TRBJ2-1 TRBV5-1 ASSFSSSSYNEQF